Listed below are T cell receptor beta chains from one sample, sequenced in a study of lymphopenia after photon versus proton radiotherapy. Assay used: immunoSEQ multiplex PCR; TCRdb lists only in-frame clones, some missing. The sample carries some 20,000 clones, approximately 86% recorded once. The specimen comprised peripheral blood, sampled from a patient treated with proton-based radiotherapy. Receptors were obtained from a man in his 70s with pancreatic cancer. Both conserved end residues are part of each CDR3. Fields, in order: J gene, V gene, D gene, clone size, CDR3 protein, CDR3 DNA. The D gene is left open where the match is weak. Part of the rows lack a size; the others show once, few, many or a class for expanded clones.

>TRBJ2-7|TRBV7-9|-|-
CASSLLTRNEQYF
TGTGCCAGCAGCCTTCTCACTAGAAACGAGCAGTACTTC
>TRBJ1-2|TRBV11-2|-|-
CASSLKDSNKGYTF
TGTGCCAGCAGCTTAAAGGACAGTAACAAAGGCTACACCTTC
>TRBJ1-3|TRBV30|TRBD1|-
CAWSVAGTGANTIYF
TGTGCCTGGAGTGTAGCGGGGACAGGGGCAAACACCATATATTTT
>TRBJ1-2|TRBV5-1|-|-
CASSLGYGYTF
TGCGCCAGCAGCTTGGGCTATGGCTACACCTTC
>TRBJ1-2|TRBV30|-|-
CAWTGAGRTYGYTF
TGTGCCTGGACCGGGGCGGGGCGTACCTATGGCTACACCTTC
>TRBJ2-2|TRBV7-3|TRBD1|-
CASRLYSTGAGELFF
TGTGCCAGCAGACTTTATTCGACAGGGGCCGGGGAGCTGTTTTTT
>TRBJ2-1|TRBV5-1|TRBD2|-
CASSTGLAGAGYNEQFF
TGCGCCAGCAGCACGGGACTAGCGGGAGCAGGGTACAATGAGCAGTTCTTC
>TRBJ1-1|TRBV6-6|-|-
CASSPLGVRSEAFF
TGTGCCAGCAGCCCACTAGGGGTGAGGTCAGAAGCTTTCTTT
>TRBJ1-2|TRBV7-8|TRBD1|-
CASSLTGSGQGDCYTF
TGTGCCAGCAGCTTAACCGGATCGGGACAGGGGGATTGCTACACCTTC
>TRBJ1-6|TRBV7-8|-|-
CASSLVWGDGNSPLHF
TGTGCCAGCAGCTTAGTTTGGGGGGATGGGAATTCACCCCTCCACTTT
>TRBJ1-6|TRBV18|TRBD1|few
CASSPRQGENNSPLHF
TGTGCCAGCTCACCACGACAGGGTGAAAATAATTCACCCCTCCACTTT
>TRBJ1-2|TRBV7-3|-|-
CASSLLGGYGYTF
TGTGCCAGCAGCTTACTTGGGGGATATGGCTACACCTTC
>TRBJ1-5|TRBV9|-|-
CASSFGTDDQPQHF
TGTGCCAGCAGCTTTGGGACCGACGATCAGCCCCAGCATTTT
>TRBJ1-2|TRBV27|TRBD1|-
CASSGTGGPYGYTF
TGTGCCAGCAGTGGAACAGGGGGCCCCTATGGCTACACCTTC
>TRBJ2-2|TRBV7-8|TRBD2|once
CASSFFFSGSGSAGELFF
TGTGCCAGCAGCTTCTTCTTTAGCGGGAGTGGGAGCGCCGGGGAGCTGTTTTTT
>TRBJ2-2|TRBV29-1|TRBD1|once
CSVDRTGNTGELFF
TGCAGCGTTGACCGGACAGGAAACACCGGGGAGCTGTTTTTT
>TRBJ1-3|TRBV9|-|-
CASSVSPGNTIYF
TGTGCCAGCAGCGTATCTCCCGGAAACACCATATATTTT
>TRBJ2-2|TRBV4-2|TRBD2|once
CATARTSGTSGELFF
TGTGCCACCGCGAGGACTAGCGGGACTTCCGGGGAGCTGTTTTTT
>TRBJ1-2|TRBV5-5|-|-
CASSQVSTDNYGYTF
TGTGCCAGCAGCCAGGTATCGACAGATAACTATGGCTACACCTTC
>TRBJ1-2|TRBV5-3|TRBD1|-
CARSKPAVQGANYGYTF
TGTGCCAGAAGTAAGCCCGCAGTACAGGGGGCCAACTATGGCTACACCTTC
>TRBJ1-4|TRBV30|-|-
CGGTGNEKLFF
TGTGGAGGGACGGGTAATGAAAAACTGTTTTTT
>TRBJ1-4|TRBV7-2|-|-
CASSLVNEKLFF
TGTGCCAGCAGCTTAGTGAATGAAAAACTGTTTTTT
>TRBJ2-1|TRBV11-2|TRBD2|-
CASSLDYSGRAYNEQFF
TGTGCCAGCAGCTTAGATTATAGCGGGAGAGCTTACAATGAGCAGTTCTTC
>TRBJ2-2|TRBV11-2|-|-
CASSPRPRGNTGELFF
TGTGCCAGCAGCCCTAGACCCAGGGGGAACACCGGGGAGCTGTTTTTT
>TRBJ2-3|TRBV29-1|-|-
CSVEVSTDTQYF
TGCAGCGTTGAAGTTAGCACAGATACGCAGTATTTT
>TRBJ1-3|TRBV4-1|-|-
CASSQGPGISGNTIYF
TGCGCCAGCAGCCAAGGCCCAGGTATCTCTGGAAACACCATATATTTT
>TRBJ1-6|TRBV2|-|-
CASRDTGASQTLHF
TGTGCCAGCAGAGACACAGGAGCGTCCCAAACCCTCCACTTT
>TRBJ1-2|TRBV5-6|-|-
CASSSIAMGNYGYTF
TGTGCCAGCAGCTCAATCGCGATGGGTAACTATGGCTACACCTTC
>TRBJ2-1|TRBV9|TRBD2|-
CASSRGDGNEQFF
TGTGCCAGCAGCCGGGGGGACGGCAATGAGCAGTTCTTC
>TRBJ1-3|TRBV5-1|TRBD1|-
CASSLDLGQGGNTIYF
TGCGCCAGCAGCTTGGATTTGGGACAGGGTGGAAACACCATATATTTT
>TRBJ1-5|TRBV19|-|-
CASQNLRGGPANQPQHF
TGTGCCAGCCAGAACTTGAGGGGTGGACCCGCAAATCAGCCCCAGCATTTT
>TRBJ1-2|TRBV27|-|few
CASSRSQTYGYTF
TGTGCCAGCAGTAGATCACAGACCTATGGCTACACCTTC
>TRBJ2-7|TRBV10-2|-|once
CASMERGTYSYEQYF
TGCGCCAGCATGGAAAGGGGGACTTACTCCTACGAGCAGTACTTC
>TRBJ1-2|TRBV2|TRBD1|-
CASSAGGEGGYTF
TGTGCCAGCAGTGCAGGGGGGGAGGGTGGCTACACCTTC
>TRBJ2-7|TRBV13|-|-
CASSFSGRGPPLAEQYF
TGTGCCAGCAGCTTTTCCGGTCGTGGGCCCCCCCTCGCCGAGCAGTACTTC
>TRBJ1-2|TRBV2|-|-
CASLWGGAGYTF
TGTGCCAGCCTTTGGGGAGGGGCTGGCTACACCTTC
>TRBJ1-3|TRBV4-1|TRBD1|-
CASSPRDRPPGIYF
TGCGCCAGCAGCCCCCGGGACAGGCCACCGGGGATATATTTT
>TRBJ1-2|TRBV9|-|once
CASSDLGPGYTF
TGTGCCAGCAGCGACCTTGGGCCTGGCTACACCTTC
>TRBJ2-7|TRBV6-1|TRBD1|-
CASTLGQSYEQYF
TGTGCCAGCACCCTGGGACAGTCCTACGAGCAGTACTTC
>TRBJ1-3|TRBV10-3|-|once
CAISPDGSSGNTIYF
TGTGCCATCAGTCCGGACGGGAGCTCTGGAAACACCATATATTTT
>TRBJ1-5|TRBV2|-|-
CASRIQGNQPQHF
TGTGCCAGCAGGATCCAAGGCAATCAGCCCCAGCATTTT
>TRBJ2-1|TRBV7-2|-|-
CASSLWSEQFF
TGTGCCAGCAGCTTATGGAGTGAGCAGTTCTTC
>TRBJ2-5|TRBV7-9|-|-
CASSLVPAYQETQYF
TGTGCCAGCAGCTTAGTTCCAGCGTACCAAGAGACCCAGTACTTC
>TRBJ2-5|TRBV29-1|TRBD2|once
CSVAAGVGQETQYF
TGCAGCGTTGCAGCGGGGGTAGGCCAAGAGACCCAGTACTTC
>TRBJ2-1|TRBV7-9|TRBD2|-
CASSPVRGAAYNEQFF
TGTGCCAGCAGCCCCGTGCGGGGGGCCGCCTACAATGAGCAGTTCTTC
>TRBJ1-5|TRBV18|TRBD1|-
CASSRDREISNQPQHF
TGTGCCAGCTCACGGGACAGGGAGATTAGCAATCAGCCCCAGCATTTT
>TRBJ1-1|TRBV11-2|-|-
CASSLGVRAEAFF
TGTGCCAGCAGCCTAGGGGTTAGGGCTGAAGCTTTCTTT
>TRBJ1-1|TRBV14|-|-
CASSRRDMNTEAFF
TGTGCCAGCAGCCGCAGGGATATGAACACTGAAGCTTTCTTT
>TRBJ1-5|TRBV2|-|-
CASSGFLGSNQPQHF
TGTGCCAGCAGTGGTTTCCTTGGGAGCAATCAGCCCCAGCATTTT
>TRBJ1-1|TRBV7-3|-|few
CASSSGVGTEAFF
TGTGCCAGCAGCTCAGGGGTTGGGACTGAAGCTTTCTTT
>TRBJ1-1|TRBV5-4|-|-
CARGRGPNTEAFF
TGTGCCCGGGGCAGGGGACCGAACACTGAAGCTTTCTTT
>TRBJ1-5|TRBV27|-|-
CASSPRRRSNQPQHF
TGTGCCAGCAGTCCACGGCGACGTTCCAATCAGCCCCAGCATTTT
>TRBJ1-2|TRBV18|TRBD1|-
CASSPGDSNYGYTF
TGTGCCAGCTCACCCGGGGACAGTAACTATGGCTACACCTTC
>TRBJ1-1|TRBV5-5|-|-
CASSLSGTKLSSQAFF
TGTGCCAGCAGCCTATCCGGGACAAAACTCTCTTCTCAAGCTTTCTTT
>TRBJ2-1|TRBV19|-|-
CASSSAGQYNEQFF
TGTGCCAGTAGCAGCGCGGGTCAGTACAATGAGCAGTTCTTC
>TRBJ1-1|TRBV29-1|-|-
CSVGVSTEAFF
TGCAGCGTTGGGGTTAGTACGGAAGCTTTCTTT
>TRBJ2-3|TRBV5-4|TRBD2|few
CASSLPLAGGETSTDTQYF
TGTGCCAGCAGCTTGCCCCTAGCGGGAGGGGAGACCAGCACAGATACGCAGTATTTT
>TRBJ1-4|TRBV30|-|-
CAWAPYWAANEKLFF
TGTGCCTGGGCTCCATACTGGGCGGCTAATGAAAAACTGTTTTTT
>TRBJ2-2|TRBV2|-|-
CASSDFNIRGAANTGELFF
TGTGCCAGCAGTGACTTTAATATACGAGGGGCCGCGAACACCGGGGAGCTGTTTTTT
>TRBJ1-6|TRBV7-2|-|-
CASSSYRDSPLHF
TGTGCCAGCAGCTCTTACAGGGATTCACCCCTCCACTTT